The clone carrying this T cell receptor beta chain was seen at least ten times. A junction end diverges from the germline sequence, so it may reflect a read error. In the same sample, other DNA sequences code for this CDR3. These data are taken from a study of blood T cell repertoires in COVID-19. Libraries were prepared by immunoSEQ multiplex PCR; TCRdb keeps only in-frame clonotypes and omits some of them. The sample consists of over 200,000 clones, over 80% of them appearing once. This clonotype originated in a woman under 40 who had been exposed to COVID-19. The sample was PBMCs or T cells enriched from blood (not recorded which).

The CDR3 here is CASSLGTGGNQPQHF. CDR3 DNA sequence: TGTGCCAGCAGTTTAGGGACAGGGGGCAACCAGCCCCAGCATTTT. The chain is built from TRBV27 and TRBJ1-5; 12 bases agree with TRBD1. The germline CDR1 and CDR2 sequences are MNHEY and SMNVEV (reference sequence). This CDR3 spans 15 amino acids.